This TCR beta chain was obtained from a study of siplizumab effects on memory and regulatory T cells (dated by TCRdb to between 2017 and 2020). Some background on the complete study: The effect of the anti-CD2 antibody siplizumab on alloreactive T-cell subsets was examined in allogeneic mixed lymphocyte reactions constructed from human PBMCs.

CDR1 SGHRS and CDR2 YFSETQ were looked up in the germline V gene. Trimming costs V 0 bases and J 1 base, and their ends lie 7 bases apart. The CDR3, cysteine through phenylalanine, is 14 amino acids long. This entry keeps only the CDR3 DNA: 42 bases, framed from base 1. The method behind the library was the immunoSEQ multiplex PCR assay. Roughly 9.8 x 10^4 TCR templates per sample were assayed on the deep sequencing platform. Genomic DNA extracted from sorted T cells was used for TCRbeta CDR3 sequencing. As for the authors' bioinformatics: Clonal analysis of TCRbeta CDR3 data was done in the R programming language. Unstimulated samples were compared with post-reaction CFSE-low samples to define alloreactive CD4+ and CD8+ clones. Regulatory or non-regulatory origin of alloreactive CD4+ clones was assigned by matching sequences to the sorted unstimulated Treg and non-Treg repertoires. Drawn from immuneACCESS, this table holds only the in-frame rearrangements with V and J called that TCRdb kept. Clones are partly lost; checked studies trace under half to an unresolved V gene and leave the rest unexplained. The DNA gave D and trimming, while V, J and clone size come from that table. Across this sample there are around 87,000 clones, with over 80% seen only once. Clones ranked in the top ten supply roughly 14% of the sample.

Sorted unstimulated T cells and proliferating T cells recovered from mixed lymphocyte reactions were subjected to TCRbeta CDR3 sequencing. Fresh whole blood from ten HLA-typed healthy donors served as the source for isolating PBMCs. Findings and caveats that apply to the study as a whole: Compared with memory T cells, unstimulated naive T cells appeared more diverse, and naive cells seemed to make a substantial contribution to the alloresponse. A naive or memory phenotype could not be assigned to roughly 80-97% of proliferating CD4+ or CD8+ clones. Sequences below about 10^-5 frequency were poorly captured, so only a minor fraction of alloreactive clones could be mapped to unstimulated subsets. The cumulative frequency of alloreactive sequences traceable to unstimulated CD4+ memory T cells was significantly reduced by siplizumab. Whether proliferating Tregs from siplizumab cultures actually had suppressive function was not functionally confirmed. Of the alloreactive CD4+ clones that could be mapped, the Treg-derived share averaged approximately 69% with siplizumab compared with around 25% in control reactions.

As to this clone: Its binding antigen is unknown. Base qualities were left out, and no much larger clone turns up one base away.

This clonotype was sampled from a human donor in good health. The chain joins TRBV5-1 to TRBJ1-1; no D gene is confidently identified. The sample consisted of CD4+ T cells sorted from blood. CDR3 region: CASSLAAGNTEAFF. In nucleotides, the sequence is TGCGCCAGCAGCTTGGCCGCAGGGAACACTGAAGCTTTCTTT.